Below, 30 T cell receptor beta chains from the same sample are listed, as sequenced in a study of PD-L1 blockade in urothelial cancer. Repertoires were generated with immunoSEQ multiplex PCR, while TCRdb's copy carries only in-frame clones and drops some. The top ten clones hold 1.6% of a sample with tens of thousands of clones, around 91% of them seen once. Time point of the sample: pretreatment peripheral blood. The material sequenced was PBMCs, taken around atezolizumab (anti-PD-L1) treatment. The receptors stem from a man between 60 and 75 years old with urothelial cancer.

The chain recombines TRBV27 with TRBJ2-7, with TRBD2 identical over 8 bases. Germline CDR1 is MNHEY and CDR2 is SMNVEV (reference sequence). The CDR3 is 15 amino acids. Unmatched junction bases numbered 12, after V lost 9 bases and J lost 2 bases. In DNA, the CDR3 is TGTGCCAGTAAGTTGGCGGGGGGACTCACCTACGAGCAGTACTTC. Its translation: CASKLAGGLTYEQYF.

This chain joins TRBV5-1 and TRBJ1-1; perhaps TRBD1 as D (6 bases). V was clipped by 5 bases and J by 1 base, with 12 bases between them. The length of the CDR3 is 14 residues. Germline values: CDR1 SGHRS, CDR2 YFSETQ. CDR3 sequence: CASSNRVRNTEAFF. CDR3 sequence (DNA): TGCGCCAGCAGTAACAGGGTCAGGAACACTGAAGCTTTCTTT.

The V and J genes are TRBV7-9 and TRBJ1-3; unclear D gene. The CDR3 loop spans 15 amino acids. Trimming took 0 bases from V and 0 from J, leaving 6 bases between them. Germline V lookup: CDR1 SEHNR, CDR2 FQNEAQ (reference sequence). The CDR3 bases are TGTGCCAGCAGCTTAGCCCCCGGCTCTGGAAACACCATATATTTT. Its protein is CASSLAPGSGNTIYF.

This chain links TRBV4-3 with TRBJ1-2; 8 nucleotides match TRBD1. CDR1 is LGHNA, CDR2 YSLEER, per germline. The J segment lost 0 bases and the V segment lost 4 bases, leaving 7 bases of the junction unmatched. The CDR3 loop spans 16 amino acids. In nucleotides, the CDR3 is TGCGCCAGCAGCCCTCGTAAGGACAGGGCTAACTATGGCTACACCTTC. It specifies CASSPRKDRANYGYTF.

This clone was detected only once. DNA of the CDR3: TGTGCCAGCAGTGACTCTTCTAGCGGGGCCTACGAGCAGTACTTC. It translates to CASSDSSSGAYEQYF. The V call is TRBV25-1, the J call TRBJ2-7, with TRBD2 matching over 9 bases. This CDR3 comprises 15 residues. The trim removed 3 bases at V and 2 bases at J, leaving 5 bases unmatched. Germline V CDR1 and CDR2: MGHDK, SYGVNS.

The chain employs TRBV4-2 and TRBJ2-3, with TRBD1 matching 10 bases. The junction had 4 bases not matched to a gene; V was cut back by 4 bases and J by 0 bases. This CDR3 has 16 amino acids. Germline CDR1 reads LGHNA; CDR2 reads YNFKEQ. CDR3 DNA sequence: TGTGCCAGCAGCCGTTGGGACAGGGGAAGCACAGATACGCAGTATTTT. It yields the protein CASSRWDRGSTDTQYF.

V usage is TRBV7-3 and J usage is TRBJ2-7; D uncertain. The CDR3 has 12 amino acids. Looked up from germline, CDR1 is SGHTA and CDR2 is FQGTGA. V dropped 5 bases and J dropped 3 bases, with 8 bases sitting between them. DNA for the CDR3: TGTGCCAGCAGCCCTGACAACTACGAGCAGTACTTC. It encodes CASSPDNYEQYF. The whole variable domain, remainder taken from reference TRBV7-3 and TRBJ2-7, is GAGVSQTPSNKVTEKGKYVELRCDPISGHTALYWYRQSLGQGPEFLIYFQGTGAADDSGLPNDRFFAVRPEGSVSTLKIQRTERGDSAVYLCASSPDNYEQYFGPGTRLTVT.

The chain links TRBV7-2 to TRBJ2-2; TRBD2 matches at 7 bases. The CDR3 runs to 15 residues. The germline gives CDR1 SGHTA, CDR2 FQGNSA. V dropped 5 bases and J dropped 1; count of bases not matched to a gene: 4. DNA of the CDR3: TGTGCCAGCAGCCCGACTAGCCTGAACACCGGGGAGCTGTTTTTT. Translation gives CASSPTSLNTGELFF.

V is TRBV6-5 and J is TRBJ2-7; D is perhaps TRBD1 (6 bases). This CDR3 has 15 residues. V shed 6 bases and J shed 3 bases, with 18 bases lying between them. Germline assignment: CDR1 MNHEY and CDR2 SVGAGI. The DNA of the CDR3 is TGTGCCAGCAGACCAACAGGGAGAGACTTCTACGAGCAGTACTTC. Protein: CASRPTGRDFYEQYF.

In nucleotides, the CDR3 is TGCGCCAGCAGCCAAGGGGGACTAGCGGAACGCACAGATACGCAGTATTTT. This gives the protein CASSQGGLAERTDTQYF. The chain links TRBV4-1 to TRBJ2-3; 11 bases are a match to TRBD2. This CDR3 has 17 residues. Per germline, CDR1 MGHRA and CDR2 YSYEKL. Trimming removed 1 base from V and 1 base from J; junction bases left unmatched: 4.

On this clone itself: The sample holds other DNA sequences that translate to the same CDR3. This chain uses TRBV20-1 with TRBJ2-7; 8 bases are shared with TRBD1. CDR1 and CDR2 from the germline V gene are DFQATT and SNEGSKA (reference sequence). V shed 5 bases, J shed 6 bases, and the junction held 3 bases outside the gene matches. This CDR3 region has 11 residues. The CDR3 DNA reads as TGCAGTGCTGGACAGGGACCCGAGCAGTACTTC. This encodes CSAGQGPEQYF.

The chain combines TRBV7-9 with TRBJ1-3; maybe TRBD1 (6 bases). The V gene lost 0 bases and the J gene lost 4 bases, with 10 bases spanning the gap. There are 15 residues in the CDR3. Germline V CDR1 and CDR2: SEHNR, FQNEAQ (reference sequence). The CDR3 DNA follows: TGTGCCAGCAGCTTAGCGCCAGGGGTCGGAAACACCATATATTTT. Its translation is CASSLAPGVGNTIYF.

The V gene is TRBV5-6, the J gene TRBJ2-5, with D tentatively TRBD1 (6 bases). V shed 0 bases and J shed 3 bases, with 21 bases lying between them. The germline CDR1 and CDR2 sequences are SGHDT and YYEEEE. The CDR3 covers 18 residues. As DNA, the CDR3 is TGTGCCAGCAGCTTGGGATGGACAGTAGAATCCTTAAAAGAGACCCAGTACTTC. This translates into CASSLGWTVESLKETQYF.

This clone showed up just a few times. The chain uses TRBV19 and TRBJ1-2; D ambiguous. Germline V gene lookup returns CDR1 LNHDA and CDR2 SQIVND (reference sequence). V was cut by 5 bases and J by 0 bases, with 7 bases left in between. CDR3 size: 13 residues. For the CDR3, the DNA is TGTGCCAGTAGTCAGATTACTAACTATGGCTACACCTTC. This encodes CASSQITNYGYTF.

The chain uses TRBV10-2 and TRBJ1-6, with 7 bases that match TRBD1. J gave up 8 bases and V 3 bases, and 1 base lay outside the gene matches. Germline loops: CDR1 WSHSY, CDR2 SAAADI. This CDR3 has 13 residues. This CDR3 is CASSDTGDSPLHF. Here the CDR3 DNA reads TGCGCCAGCAGTGATACAGGGGATTCACCCCTCCACTTT.

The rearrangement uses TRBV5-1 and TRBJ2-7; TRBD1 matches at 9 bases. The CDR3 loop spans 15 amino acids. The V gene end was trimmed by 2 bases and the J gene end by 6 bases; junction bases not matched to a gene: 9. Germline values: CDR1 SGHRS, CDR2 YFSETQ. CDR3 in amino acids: CASSFAGTGIVEQYF. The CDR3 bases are TGCGCCAGCAGCTTCGCCGGGACAGGGATCGTCGAGCAGTACTTC.

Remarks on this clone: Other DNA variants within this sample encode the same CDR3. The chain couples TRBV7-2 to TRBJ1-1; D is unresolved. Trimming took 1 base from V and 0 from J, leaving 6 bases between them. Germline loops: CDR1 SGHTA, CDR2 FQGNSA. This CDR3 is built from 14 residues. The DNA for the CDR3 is TGTGCCAGCAGCTTAGGGCAGGTGAACACTGAAGCTTTCTTT. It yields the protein CASSLGQVNTEAFF.

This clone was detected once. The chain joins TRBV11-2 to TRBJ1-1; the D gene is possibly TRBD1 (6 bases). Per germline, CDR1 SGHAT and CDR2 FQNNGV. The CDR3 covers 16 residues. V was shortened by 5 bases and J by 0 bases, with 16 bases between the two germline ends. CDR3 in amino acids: CASSISQGTMNTEAFF. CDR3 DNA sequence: TGTGCCAGCAGCATATCCCAGGGGACCATGAACACTGAAGCTTTCTTT.

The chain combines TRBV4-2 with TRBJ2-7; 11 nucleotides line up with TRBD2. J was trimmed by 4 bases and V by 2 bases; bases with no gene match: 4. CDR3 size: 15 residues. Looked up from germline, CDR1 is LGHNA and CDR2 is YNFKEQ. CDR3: CASSQTSGGPYEQYF. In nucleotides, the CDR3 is TGTGCCAGCAGCCAAACTAGCGGGGGTCCGTACGAGCAGTACTTC.

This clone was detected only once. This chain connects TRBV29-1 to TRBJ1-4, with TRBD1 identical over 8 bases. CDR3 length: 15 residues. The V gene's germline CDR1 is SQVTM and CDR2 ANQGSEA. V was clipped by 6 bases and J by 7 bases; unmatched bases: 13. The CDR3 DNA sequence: TGCAGCGTCACACCCCCCACAGGGGGAAGTGAAAAACTGTTTTTT. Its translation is CSVTPPTGGSEKLFF.

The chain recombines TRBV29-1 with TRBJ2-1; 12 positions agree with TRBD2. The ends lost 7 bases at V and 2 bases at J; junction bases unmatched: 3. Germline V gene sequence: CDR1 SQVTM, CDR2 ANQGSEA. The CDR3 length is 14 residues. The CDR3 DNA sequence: TGCAGCGGTTCTAGCGGGAGGGCCTACAATGAGCAGTTCTTC. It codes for CSGSSGRAYNEQFF.

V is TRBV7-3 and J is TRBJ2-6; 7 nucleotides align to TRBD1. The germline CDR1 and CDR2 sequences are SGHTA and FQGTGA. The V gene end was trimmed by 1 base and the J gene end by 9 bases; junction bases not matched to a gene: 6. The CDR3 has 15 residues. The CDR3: CASSLRQGAFNVLTF. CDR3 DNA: TGTGCCAGCAGCTTAAGACAGGGCGCTTTCAACGTCCTGACTTTC.

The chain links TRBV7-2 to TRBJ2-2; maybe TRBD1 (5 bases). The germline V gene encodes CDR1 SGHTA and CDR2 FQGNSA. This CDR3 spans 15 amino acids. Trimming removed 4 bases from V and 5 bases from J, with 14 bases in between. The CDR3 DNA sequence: TGTGCCAGCAGCTCTCGACAGAAACAAACCGGGGAGCTGTTTTTT. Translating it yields CASSSRQKQTGELFF.

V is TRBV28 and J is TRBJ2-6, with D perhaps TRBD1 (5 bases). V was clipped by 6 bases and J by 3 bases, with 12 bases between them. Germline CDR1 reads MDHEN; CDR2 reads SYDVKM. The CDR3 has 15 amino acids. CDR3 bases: TGTGCCAGCAGCGCCCAGGGCTTTGGGGCCAACGTCCTGACTTTC. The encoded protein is CASSAQGFGANVLTF.

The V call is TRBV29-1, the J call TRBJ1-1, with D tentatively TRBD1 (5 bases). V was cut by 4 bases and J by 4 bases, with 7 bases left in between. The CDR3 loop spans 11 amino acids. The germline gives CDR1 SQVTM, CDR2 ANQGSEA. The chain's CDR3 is CSVGGGTEAFF. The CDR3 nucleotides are TGCAGCGTTGGGGGGGGCACTGAAGCTTTCTTT.

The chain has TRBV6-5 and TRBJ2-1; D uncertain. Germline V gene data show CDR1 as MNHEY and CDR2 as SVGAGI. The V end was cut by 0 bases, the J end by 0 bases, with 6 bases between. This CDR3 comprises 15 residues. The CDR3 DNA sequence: TGTGCCAGCAGTTACTCGGCTGGCTCCTACAATGAGCAGTTCTTC. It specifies CASSYSAGSYNEQFF.

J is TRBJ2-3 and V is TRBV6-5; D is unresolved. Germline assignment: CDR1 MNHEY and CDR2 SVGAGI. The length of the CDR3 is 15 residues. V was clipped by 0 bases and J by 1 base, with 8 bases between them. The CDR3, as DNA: TGTGCCAGCAGTTACTCTGAGTACGGCACAGATACGCAGTATTTT. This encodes CASSYSEYGTDTQYF.

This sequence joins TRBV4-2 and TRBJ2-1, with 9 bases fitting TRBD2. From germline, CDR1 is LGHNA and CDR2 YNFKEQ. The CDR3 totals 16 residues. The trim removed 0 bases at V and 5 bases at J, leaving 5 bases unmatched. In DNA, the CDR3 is TGTGCCAGCAGCCAAGATCGACTAGCGGACAACAATGAGCAGTTCTTC. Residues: CASSQDRLADNNEQFF.

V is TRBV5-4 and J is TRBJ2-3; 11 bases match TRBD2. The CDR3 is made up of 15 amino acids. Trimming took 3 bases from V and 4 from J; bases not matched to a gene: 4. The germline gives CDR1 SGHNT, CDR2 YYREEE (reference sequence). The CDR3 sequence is CASSSSGLAADTQYF. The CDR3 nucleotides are TGTGCCAGCAGCTCCTCGGGACTAGCGGCAGATACGCAGTATTTT.

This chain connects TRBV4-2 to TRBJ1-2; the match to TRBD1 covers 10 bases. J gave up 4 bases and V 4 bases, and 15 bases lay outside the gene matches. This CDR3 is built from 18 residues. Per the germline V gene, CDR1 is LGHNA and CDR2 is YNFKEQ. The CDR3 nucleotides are TGTGCCAGCAGCCTCAAGTCCCGGGACAGGGGAAGGAGCTATGGCTACACCTTC. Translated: CASSLKSRDRGRSYGYTF.